This T cell receptor beta chain derives from a study of blood T cell repertoires in COVID-19. The germline CDR1 and CDR2 sequences are MNHEY and SVGEGT. J lost 7 bases, V lost 2 bases, and 10 bases had no gene match. This CDR3 comprises 15 residues. Produced via immunoSEQ multiplex PCR; TCRdb's table is partial and in-frame only. The sample gives 75,000 to 95,000 clones, more than 65% of which show up once; roughly 5.9% is in the top ten. The TCR originated in a woman aged 80 or over with active or convalescent COVID-19. J is TRBJ2-7 and V is TRBV6-2 or TRBV6-3, with 8 bases matching TRBD1. The sequenced sample consisted of peripheral blood. The CDR3 region is CASSYPTGVLGEQYF. CDR3 coding DNA: TGTGCCAGCAGTTACCCGACAGGGGTTTTGGGGGAGCAGTACTTC.